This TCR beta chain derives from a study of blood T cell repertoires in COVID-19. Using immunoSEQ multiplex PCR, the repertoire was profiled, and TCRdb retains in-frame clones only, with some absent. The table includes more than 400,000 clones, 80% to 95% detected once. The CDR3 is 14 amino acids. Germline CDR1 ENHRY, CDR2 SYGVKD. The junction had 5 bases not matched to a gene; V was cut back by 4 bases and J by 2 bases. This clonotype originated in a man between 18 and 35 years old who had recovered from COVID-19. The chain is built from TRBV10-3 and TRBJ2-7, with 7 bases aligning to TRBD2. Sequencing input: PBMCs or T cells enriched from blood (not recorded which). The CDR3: CAISGGTTAYEQYF. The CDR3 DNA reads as TGTGCCATCAGTGGTGGGACTACGGCCTACGAGCAGTACTTC.